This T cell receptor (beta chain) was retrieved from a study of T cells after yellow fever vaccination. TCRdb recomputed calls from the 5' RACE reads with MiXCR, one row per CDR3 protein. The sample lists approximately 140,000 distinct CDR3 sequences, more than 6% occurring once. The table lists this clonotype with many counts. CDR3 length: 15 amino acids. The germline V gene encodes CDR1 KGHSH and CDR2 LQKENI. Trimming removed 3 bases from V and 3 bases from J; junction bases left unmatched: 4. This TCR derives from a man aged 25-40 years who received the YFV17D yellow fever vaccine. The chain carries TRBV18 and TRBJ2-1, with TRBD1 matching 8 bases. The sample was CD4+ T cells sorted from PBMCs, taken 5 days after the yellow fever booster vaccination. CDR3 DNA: TGTGCCAGCTCACCCCAAGGACAGGGCTACAATGAGCAGTTCTTC. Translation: CASSPQGQGYNEQFF.